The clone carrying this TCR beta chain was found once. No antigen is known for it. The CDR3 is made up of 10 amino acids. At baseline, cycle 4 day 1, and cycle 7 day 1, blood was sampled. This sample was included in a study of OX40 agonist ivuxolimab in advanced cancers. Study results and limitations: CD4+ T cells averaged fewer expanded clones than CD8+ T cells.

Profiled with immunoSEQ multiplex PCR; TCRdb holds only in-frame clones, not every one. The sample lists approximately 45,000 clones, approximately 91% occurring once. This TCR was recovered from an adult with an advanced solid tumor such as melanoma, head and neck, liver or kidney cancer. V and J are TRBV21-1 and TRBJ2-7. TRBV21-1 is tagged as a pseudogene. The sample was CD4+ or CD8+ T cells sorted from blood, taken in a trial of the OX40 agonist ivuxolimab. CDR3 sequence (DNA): TGTGCCAGCAGCAAAATCGAGCAGTACGTC. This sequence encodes CASSKIEQYV.